These 13 T cell receptor beta chains share one sample of origin, sequenced in a study of CD8+CD57+ T cells in acquired aplastic anemia. The template for TCR beta VDJ and CDR3 sequence profiling was genomic DNA. TCRdb re-analysed the reads in MiXCR, keeping a single row per CDR3 protein. The data show some 170,000 distinct CDR3 sequences, roughly 60% seen once. Only patients with CD8+CD57+ cell expansion on flow cytometry were chosen for sequencing. The sample consisted of sorted CD4+, CD8+, or CD8+CD57+ T cells (not recorded which) from PBMCs. Receptors originate from a human donor with aplastic anemia.

The rearrangement uses TRBV4-1 and TRBJ1-2; no firm D call. Germline lookup yields CDR1 MGHRA and CDR2 YSYEKL. V gave up 0 bases and J gave up 8 bases, with 4 bases separating them. The CDR3 extends over 11 amino acids. CDR3 protein: CASSQEWGYTF. The CDR3 region has the DNA TGCGCCAGCAGCCAAGAGTGGGGCTACACCTTC.

This chain links TRBV20-1 with TRBJ1-2; tentatively, D is TRBD1 (6 bases). V was pared by 4 bases and J by 5 bases, with 8 bases between. Looked up from germline, CDR1 is DFQATT and CDR2 is SNEGSKA (reference sequence). The length of the CDR3 is 11 residues. CDR3 nucleotides: TGCAGTGCTATCAGGGGATATGGCTACACCTTC. It specifies CSAIRGYGYTF.

The chain combines TRBV29-1 with TRBJ1-4; D might be TRBD1 (5 bases). V lost 2 bases to trimming and J lost 7 bases, with 11 bases between them. The CDR3 runs to 13 residues. Germline values: CDR1 SQVTM, CDR2 ANQGSEA. CDR3 sequence: CSVETGSGEKLFF. The CDR3 coding sequence is TGCAGCGTTGAAACAGGTTCAGGTGAAAAACTGTTTTTT.

This clonotype occurred a few times. V and J are TRBV27 and TRBJ2-1; 7 nucleotides agree with TRBD1. Trimming cost V 2 bases and J 7 bases; bases outside gene matches: 11. Germline V CDR1 and CDR2: MNHEY, SMNVEV (reference sequence). The CDR3 length is 16 residues. For the CDR3, the DNA is TGTGCCAGCAGTTTAGGGTCCGACAGGGCCAAGAATGAGCAGTTCTTC. Translated, it gives CASSLGSDRAKNEQFF.

J is TRBJ2-1 and V is TRBV19, with D possibly matching TRBD2 (7 bases). The CDR3 has 15 residues. V dropped 3 bases and J dropped 4 bases, with 13 bases sitting between them. The germline V gene encodes CDR1 LNHDA and CDR2 SQIVND (reference sequence). The DNA for the CDR3 is TGTGCCAGTAGTATTGGGGGGGGGCCGTACAATGAGCAGTTCTTC. Amino acid sequence: CASSIGGGPYNEQFF. Supplemented by reference TRBV19 and TRBJ2-1, the full variable domain reads DGGITQSPKYLFRKEGQNVTLSCEQNLNHDAMYWYRQDPGQGLRLIYYSQIVNDFQKGDIAEGYSVSREKKESFPLTVTSAQKNPTAFYLCASSIGGGPYNEQFFGPGTRLTVL.

V gene TRBV10-3 combines with J gene TRBJ2-1; 9 nucleotides align to TRBD2. With V trimmed by 9 bases and J by 4 bases, 4 bases remained unmatched. Germline V gene lookup returns CDR1 ENHRY and CDR2 SYGVKD. This CDR3 contains 13 residues. Written as DNA, the CDR3 is TGTGCCATAAGGACTAGCGTTTACAATGAGCAGTTCTTC. Translated, it gives CAIRTSVYNEQFF.

The J gene is TRBJ1-6, the V gene TRBV19; TRBD1 might be the D (5 bases). The CDR3 has 13 amino acids. Deletions cut 4 bases from V and 9 bases from J, with 10 bases between. Germline V gene data show CDR1 as LNHDA and CDR2 as SQIVND (reference sequence). The CDR3: CASSNPGISPLHF. In DNA form, the CDR3 reads TGTGCCAGTAGTAACCCAGGGATTTCACCCCTCCACTTT.

The J gene is TRBJ2-1, the V gene TRBV10-3; D is perhaps TRBD2 (6 bases). Between the trimmed V and J ends, which lost 9 bases and 5 bases, there was a span of 8 bases. The CDR3 contains 11 residues. CDR1 and CDR2 from the germline V gene are ENHRY and SYGVKD. CDR3: CAMGEDNEQFF. In DNA, the CDR3 is TGTGCCATGGGGGAGGACAATGAGCAGTTCTTC.

Only one count was recorded for this clonotype. This chain joins TRBV28 and TRBJ1-2; maybe TRBD1 (5 bases). CDR3 length equals 13 residues. V lost 5 bases and J lost 4, with 11 bases in between. CDR1 MDHEN and CDR2 SYDVKM come from the germline V gene. CDR3 loop: CASSAGFGYGYTF. In DNA, the CDR3 is TGTGCCAGCAGTGCAGGGTTCGGCTATGGCTACACCTTC.

CDR3 residues: CASGERGSYNEQFF. In nucleotides, the CDR3 is TGTGCCAGCGGGGAACGAGGGTCCTACAATGAGCAGTTCTTC. The chain recombines TRBV2 with TRBJ2-1; D might be TRBD2 (5 bases). Germline V CDR1 and CDR2: SNHLY, FYNNEI. This CDR3 has 14 amino acids. The V gene lost 8 bases and the J gene lost 1 base, with 12 bases spanning the gap. Full variable domain (remainder filled in from reference TRBV2 and TRBJ2-1): EPEVTQTPSHQVTQMGQEVILRCVPISNHLYFYWYRQILGQKVEFLVSFYNNEISEKSEIFDDQFSVERPDGSNFTLKIRSTKLEDSAMYFCASGERGSYNEQFFGPGTRLTVL.

The chain employs TRBV2 and TRBJ2-7; D not certain. The CDR3 runs to 14 residues. Trimming took 5 bases from V and 0 from J, leaving 11 bases between them. Germline V gene lookup returns CDR1 SNHLY and CDR2 FYNNEI. CDR3 coding DNA: TGTGCCAGCAGTTACGTAAGGGTCTCCTACGAGCAGTACTTC. This encodes CASSYVRVSYEQYF.

This rearrangement joins TRBV10-3 to TRBJ1-1, with D perhaps TRBD1 (5 bases). V lost 10 bases and J 3 bases, leaving 18 bases between the germline ends. There are 14 residues in the CDR3. Germline loops: CDR1 ENHRY, CDR2 SYGVKD. The CDR3: CASSQARGDTEAFF. In DNA, the CDR3 is TGTGCCAGCAGCCAAGCTCGGGGGGACACTGAAGCTTTCTTT.

This clonotype was detected only once. The chain has TRBV7-3 and TRBJ2-7; 9 bases fit TRBD1. The junction had 8 bases not matched to a gene; V was cut back by 5 bases and J by 3 bases. The CDR3 spans 15 residues. Per germline, CDR1 SGHTA and CDR2 FQGTGA. CDR3 protein: CASSVMEGQGYEQYF. Written as DNA, the CDR3 is TGTGCCAGCAGCGTAATGGAGGGACAGGGCTACGAGCAGTACTTC.